Here is one TCR beta chain with its context. The antigen it recognizes is unknown. No much larger clone is present one base from it, and per-base qualities are unavailable. This sample stems from a study of blood T cell repertoires in COVID-19 (TCRdb year 2020). A note on the overall study: Collaborator samples came from the United States, Italy and Spain and covered acute and convalescent phases of COVID-19. The prospective study material was composed of cDNA or gDNA derived from T cells, B-cell-depleted T cells, or PBMCs. Deeply sampled blood TCRbeta repertoires from subjects exposed to, actively infected with, or recovered from COVID-19 were included in the dataset. A freely available public database, intended as a resource for researchers studying the immune response to SARS-CoV-2, is where the repertoires were released. Samples were obtained from the ongoing ImmuneRACE study (first 160 participants) and from 1,200 or so subjects provided by 6 global collaborators. Sample metadata almost always included a de-identified subject ID, COVID-19 status, age in years and sex. HLA class I and class II types, where available, came from metadata supplied by the sample provider rather than from assay-based typing.

TCRbeta CDR3 regions were amplified from genomic DNA by means of the immunoSEQ Assay, a bias-controlled multiplex PCR. The paper's data handling went like this. Nucleated cell counts per sample were estimated from amplification of reference gene primers within the assay. To quantify the absolute abundance of each unique TCRbeta CDR3 rearrangement, sequence reads were collapsed and filtered. Productive Simpson clonality was computed per sample as the square root of Simpson's diversity index over productive rearrangements. TCRdb took over this immuneACCESS table, retaining in-frame rearrangements with V and J assigned. Such tables are incomplete; in checked studies, under half of the missing clones stem from an unresolved V gene, and the remainder is unexplained. The DNA was the basis for D and trimming; V, J and clone size are from that table. The sample profile shows 150,000 to 200,000 clones; about 85% of them were found once. In total, the top ten clones hold 5.5% to 7% of the sample.

V drops 3 bases and J drops 3 bases, leaving 9 bases in between. The CDR3 contains 13 residues, cysteine and phenylalanine counted. The DNA shown is the 39-base CDR3, in frame from base 1. According to the germline V gene (reference sequence), CDR1 reads GTSNPN and CDR2 reads SVGIG. One collaborating source in Seattle enrolled patients while the patients were actively infected and followed the patients over time throughout the course of disease. Collaborating institutions collected whole blood in K2EDTA tubes following their own protocols. For TCRbeta analysis, collaborators shipped samples in one of three forms: frozen whole blood, isolated PBMCs, or DNA extracted from either of those sample types. Beyond this particular receptor, the publication reports: The amount of clinical and demographic metadata varied by source and participant and was provided uncurated.

The chain uses TRBV30 and TRBJ1-5; the D segment cannot be called with confidence. The sample was peripheral blood. This receptor was identified in a woman between 40 and 50 years old with COVID-19, enrolled during active disease. The DNA is as follows: TGTGCCTGGAGCAACTCCCTCAATCAGCCCCAGCATTTT. Its coded protein is CAWSNSLNQPQHF.